This T cell receptor (beta chain) originates from a study of response to subunit inactivated influenza vaccine. Study-level findings and limits: Researchers suggested that each seasonal influenza vaccination recruits few new T cells.

This CDR3 region has 14 residues. The germline V and J ends were trimmed by 7 bases and 1 base, with 14 bases remaining between them. TCRdb re-called the RT-PCR reads through MiXCR, storing one row per CDR3 protein. The sample lists about 620,000 distinct CDR3 sequences; approximately 10% were seen once. This clonotype was seen ten or more times. No antigen is known for it. The V gene is TRBV12-3 or TRBV12-4, the J gene TRBJ2-7; D tentatively fits TRBD1 or TRBD2 (5 bases each). The sequences come from PBMCs from blood, collected on the day of vaccination. The receptor was derived from a man aged 45 to 65 who received an inactivated influenza vaccine. CDR3 nucleotide sequence: TGTGCCAGCAAAAAAGGGACGGCTTCCTACGAGCAGTACTTC. It yields the protein CASKKGTASYEQYF.